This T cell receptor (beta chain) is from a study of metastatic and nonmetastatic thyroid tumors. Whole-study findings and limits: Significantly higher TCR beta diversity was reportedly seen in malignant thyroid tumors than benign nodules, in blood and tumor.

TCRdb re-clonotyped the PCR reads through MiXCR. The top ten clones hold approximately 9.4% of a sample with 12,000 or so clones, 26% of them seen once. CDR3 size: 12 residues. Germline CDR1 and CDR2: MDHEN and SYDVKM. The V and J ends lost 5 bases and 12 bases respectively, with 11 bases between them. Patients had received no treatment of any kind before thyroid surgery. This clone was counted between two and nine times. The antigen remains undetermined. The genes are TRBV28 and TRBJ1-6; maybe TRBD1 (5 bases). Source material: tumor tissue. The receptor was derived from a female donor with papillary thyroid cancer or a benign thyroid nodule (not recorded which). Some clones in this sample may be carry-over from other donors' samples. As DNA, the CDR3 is TGTGCCAGCAGTGGGTGGGGGGTACCCCTCCACTTT. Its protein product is CASSGWGVPLHF.